The present T cell receptor (beta chain) was sequenced within a study of cytomegalovirus exposure and HLA in healthy donors. Study results and caveats: Usually a TCR sequence was rare, but some public TCRs were found in many donors. The tendency of first-cohort TCR clusters to co-occur in the 120 or so validation repertoires emerged from a later analysis. Through in vitro validation, three CMV-associated chains were shown to be specific for CMV antigens.

The CDR3 is 15 residues long. From germline, CDR1 is MNHEY and CDR2 SMNVEV (reference sequence). Losses at the gene ends were 8 bases for V and 5 bases for J; bases not matched to a gene: 6. Libraries were prepared by immunoSEQ multiplex PCR; TCRdb keeps only in-frame clonotypes and omits some of them. Of 90,000 or so clones in the sample, 85% were seen once. With regard to this clone: Its antigen is unknown.

The sample was PBMCs. This receptor was obtained from a man younger than 35 in good health and CMV-seropositive. The rearrangement joins TRBV27 to TRBJ2-1, with 13 nucleotides matching TRBD2. Written as DNA, the CDR3 is TGTGCCAGCTACCGGACTAGCGGGGGACACAATGAGCAGTTCTTC. Its protein is CASYRTSGGHNEQFF.